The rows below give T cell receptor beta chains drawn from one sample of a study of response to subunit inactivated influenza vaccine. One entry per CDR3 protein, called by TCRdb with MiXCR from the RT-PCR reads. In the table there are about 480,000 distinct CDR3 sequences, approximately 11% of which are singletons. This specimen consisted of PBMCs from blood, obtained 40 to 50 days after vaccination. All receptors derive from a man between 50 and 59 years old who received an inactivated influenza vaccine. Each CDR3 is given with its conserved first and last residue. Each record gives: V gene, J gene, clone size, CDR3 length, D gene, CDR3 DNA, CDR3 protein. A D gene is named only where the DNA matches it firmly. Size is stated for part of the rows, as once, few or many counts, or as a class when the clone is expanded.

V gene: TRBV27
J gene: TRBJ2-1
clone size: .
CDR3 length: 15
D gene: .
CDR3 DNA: TGTGCCAGCAGTTTATTACCGCTCGTAAACAATGAGCAGTTCTTC
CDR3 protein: CASSLLPLVNNEQFF

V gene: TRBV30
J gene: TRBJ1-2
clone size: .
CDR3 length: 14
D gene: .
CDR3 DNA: TGTGCCTCCCTGCTGACGACGGACAGTTATGGCTACACCTTC
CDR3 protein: CASLLTTDSYGYTF

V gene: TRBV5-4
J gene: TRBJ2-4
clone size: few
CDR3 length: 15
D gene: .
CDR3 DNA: TGTGCCAGCAGGTTATTCGGGGGATCCCCCGGTGTTCAGTACTTC
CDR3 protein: CASRLFGGSPGVQYF

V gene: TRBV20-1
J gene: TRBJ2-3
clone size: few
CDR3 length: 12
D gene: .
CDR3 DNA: TGCAGTGAGAAGACTAGCACAGATACGCAGTATTTT
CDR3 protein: CSEKTSTDTQYF

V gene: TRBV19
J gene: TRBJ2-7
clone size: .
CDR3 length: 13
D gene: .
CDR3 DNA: TGTGCCAGTAGTATAGTAGGCGGTTCCGAGCAGTACTTC
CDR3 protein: CASSIVGGSEQYF

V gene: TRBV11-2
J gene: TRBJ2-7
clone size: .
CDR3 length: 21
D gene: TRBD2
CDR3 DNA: TGTGCCAGCAGCCGGGGCCTGGGGGGGACGAGCCTCCCGATCCTATCCTACGAGCAGTACTTC
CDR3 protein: CASSRGLGGTSLPILSYEQYF

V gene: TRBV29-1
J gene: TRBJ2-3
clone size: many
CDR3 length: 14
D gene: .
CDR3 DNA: TGCAGCGTTGAACGGAGTATTAGCACAGATACGCAGTATTTT
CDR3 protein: CSVERSISTDTQYF

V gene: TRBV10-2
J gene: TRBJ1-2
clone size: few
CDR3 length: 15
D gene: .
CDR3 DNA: TGCGCCAGCAGTGAGTCGAAACTGAGAGTCCTATCCTACACCTTC
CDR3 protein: CASSESKLRVLSYTF

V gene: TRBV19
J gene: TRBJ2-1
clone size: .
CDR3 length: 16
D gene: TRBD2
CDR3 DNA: TGTGCCAGTAGCCTTAGCGGGGGTTATCCCTACAATGAGCAGTTCTTC
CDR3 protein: CASSLSGGYPYNEQFF

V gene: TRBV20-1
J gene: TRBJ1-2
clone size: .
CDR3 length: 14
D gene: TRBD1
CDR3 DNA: TGCAGTGCCTCCCGGACAGGCCGTAACTATGGCTACACCTTC
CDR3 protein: CSASRTGRNYGYTF

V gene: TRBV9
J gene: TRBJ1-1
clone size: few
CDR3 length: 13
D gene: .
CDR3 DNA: TGTGCCAGCAGCTGGCAGACGAACACTGAAGCTTTCTTT
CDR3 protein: CASSWQTNTEAFF

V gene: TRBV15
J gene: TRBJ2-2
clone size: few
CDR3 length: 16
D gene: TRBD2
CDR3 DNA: TGTGCCACCAGCAGAGTCTTGGGAGGGGACACCGGGGAGCTGTTTTTT
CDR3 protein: CATSRVLGGDTGELFF

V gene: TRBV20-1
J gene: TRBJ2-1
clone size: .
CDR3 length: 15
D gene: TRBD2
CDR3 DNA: TGCAGTGCTATTGGACTAGCGGGAGGAAACAATGAGCAGTTCTTC
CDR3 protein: CSAIGLAGGNNEQFF

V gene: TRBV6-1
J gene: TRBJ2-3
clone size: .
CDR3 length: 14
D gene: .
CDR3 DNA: TGTGCCAGTGCACAGGGAACTAGCACAGATACGCAGTATTTT
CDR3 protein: CASAQGTSTDTQYF

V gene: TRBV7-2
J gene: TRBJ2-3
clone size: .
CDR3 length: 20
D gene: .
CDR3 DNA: TGTGCCAGCAGCTTAGGCTTCGTACGGGAGTATTTGTTGGGCACAGATACGCAGTATTTT
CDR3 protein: CASSLGFVREYLLGTDTQYF

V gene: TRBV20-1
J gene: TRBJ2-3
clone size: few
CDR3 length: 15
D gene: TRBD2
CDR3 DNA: TGCAGTGCTAGCGGGGGGGCTGACGGCACAGATACGCAGTATTTT
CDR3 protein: CSASGGADGTDTQYF

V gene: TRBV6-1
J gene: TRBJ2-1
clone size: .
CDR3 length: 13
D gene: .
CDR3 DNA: TGTGCCAGCAGGGAACAGAGATACAATGAGCAGTTCTTC
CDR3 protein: CASREQRYNEQFF

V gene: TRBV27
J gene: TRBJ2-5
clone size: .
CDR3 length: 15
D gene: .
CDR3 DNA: TGTGCCAGCAGTTTATTGGGGAAATCGCAAGAGACCCAGTACTTC
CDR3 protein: CASSLLGKSQETQYF

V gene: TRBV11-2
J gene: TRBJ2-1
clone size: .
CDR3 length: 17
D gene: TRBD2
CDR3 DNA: TGTGCCAGCAGCTTAGTCGAGCGGGCGGGGGTGTGGAATGAGCAGTTCTTC
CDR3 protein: CASSLVERAGVWNEQFF

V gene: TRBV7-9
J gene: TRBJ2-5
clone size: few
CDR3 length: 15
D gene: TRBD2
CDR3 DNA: TGTGCCAGCAGCTTAGAGGCTAGCGGGAAAGAGACCCAGTACTTC
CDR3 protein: CASSLEASGKETQYF